A selection of T cell receptor beta chains follows, all from one sample in a study of blood T cell repertoires in COVID-19. This table comes from immunoSEQ multiplex PCR, and its TCRdb copy is limited to in-frame clones, with some not included. The data contain approximately 260,000 clones, approximately 85% of them singletons. Sequencing was performed on peripheral blood. The receptors come from a woman in her 70s with acute or convalescent COVID-19. The CDR3 runs from the conserved cysteine through the conserved F or W. D genes are given only for firm matches. Size values are once, few and many counts, or a class for expanded clones, and some rows have none.

TRBJ2-7 | - | TRBV2 | - | CASSETGSYEQYF | TGTGCCAGCAGTGAGACAGGATCCTACGAGCAGTACTTC
TRBJ1-1 | - | TRBV5-1 | - | CASSWGGARAEAFF | TGCGCCAGCAGCTGGGGGGGAGCTAGGGCTGAAGCTTTCTTT
TRBJ2-2 | - | TRBV5-1 | - | CASSLIGSDTGELFF | TGCGCCAGCAGCTTGATCGGTTCCGACACCGGGGAGCTGTTTTTT
TRBJ1-1 | once | TRBV5-1 | - | CASSLFRGGLEAFF | TGCGCCAGCAGCTTGTTCCGGGGGGGACTTGAAGCTTTCTTT
TRBJ1-1 | - | TRBV5-5 | - | CASSPSLLRDTEAFF | TGTGCCAGCAGCCCTAGCCTCCTAAGAGACACTGAAGCTTTCTTT
TRBJ2-5 | - | TRBV7-2 | - | CASSLRTARQETQYF | TGTGCCAGCAGCTTACGGACAGCGAGGCAAGAGACCCAGTACTTC
TRBJ2-3 | - | TRBV7-6 | TRBD1 | CASSLTRGLGDTQYF | TGTGCCAGCAGCTTAACCAGGGGGCTGGGAGATACGCAGTATTTT
TRBJ1-3 | - | TRBV6-5 | TRBD1 | CASGTDGNTIYF | TGTGCCAGCGGGACAGACGGAAACACCATATATTTT
TRBJ2-1 | - | TRBV5-6 | - | CASSLRGYNEQFF | TGTGCCAGCAGCTTGAGGGGGTACAATGAGCAGTTCTTC
TRBJ1-1 | once | TRBV7-9 | - | CASSQVPRTEAFF | TGTGCCAGCAGCCAGGTCCCGAGAACTGAAGCTTTCTTT
TRBJ1-1 | few | TRBV3-1/TRBV3-2 | - | CASSQVSGQSEAFF | TGTGCCAGCAGCCAAGTTTCGGGACAATCCGAAGCTTTCTTT
TRBJ1-3 | - | TRBV7-9 | TRBD1 | CASGPTGGNTIYF | TGTGCCAGCGGCCCGACAGGGGGAAACACCATATATTTT
TRBJ2-2 | - | TRBV2 | TRBD2 | CASGGTSPGELFF | TGTGCCAGCGGGGGGACTAGCCCCGGGGAGCTGTTTTTT
TRBJ2-5 | - | TRBV25-1 | TRBD1 | CASSRGTGGTETQYF | TGTGCCAGCAGCCGGGGGACAGGTGGAACAGAGACCCAGTACTTC
TRBJ2-1 | - | TRBV18 | - | CASSARVSEQFF | TGTGCCAGCTCAGCCAGGGTCTCTGAGCAGTTCTTC
TRBJ2-1 | - | TRBV2 | TRBD2 | CASTPGTSGGNNEQFF | TGTGCCAGCACACCCGGGACTAGCGGGGGTAACAATGAGCAGTTCTTC